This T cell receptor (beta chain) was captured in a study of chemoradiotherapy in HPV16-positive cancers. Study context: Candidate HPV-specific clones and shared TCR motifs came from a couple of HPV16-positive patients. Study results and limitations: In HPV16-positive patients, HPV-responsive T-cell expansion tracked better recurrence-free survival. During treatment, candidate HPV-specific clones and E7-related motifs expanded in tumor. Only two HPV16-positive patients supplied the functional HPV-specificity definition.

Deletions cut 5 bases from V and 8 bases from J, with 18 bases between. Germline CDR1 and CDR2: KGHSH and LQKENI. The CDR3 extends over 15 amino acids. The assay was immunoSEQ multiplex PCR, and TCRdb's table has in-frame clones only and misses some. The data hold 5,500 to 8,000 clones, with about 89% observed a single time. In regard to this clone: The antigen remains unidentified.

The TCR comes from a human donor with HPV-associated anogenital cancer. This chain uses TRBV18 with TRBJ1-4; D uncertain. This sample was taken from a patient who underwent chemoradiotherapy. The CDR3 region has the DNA TGTGCCAGCTCAACGGATACATCTACGGGCGAAAAACTGTTTTTT. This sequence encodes CASSTDTSTGEKLFF.